The 18 T cell receptor beta chains below come from one sample, sequenced in a study of cytomegalovirus exposure and HLA in healthy donors. The PCR ran on 60 Vbeta and 13 Jbeta primers. Here immunoSEQ multiplex PCR was the method, and the copy in TCRdb shows in-frame clones only, minus some. The data hold some 190,000 clones, with 75% to 85% observed a single time. Sequences were obtained from PBMCs. These receptors all come from a woman in her twenties or thirties in good health and CMV-seropositive.

As DNA, the CDR3 is TGCGCCAGCAGCCAAGATACCCTAGCGGGGGGGCAAGAGACCCAGTACTTC. Its protein product is CASSQDTLAGGQETQYF. The chain couples TRBV4-3 to TRBJ2-5, with 12 bases identical to TRBD2. The CDR3 runs 17 residues. Germline V gives CDR1 LGHNA, CDR2 YSLEER. Losses at the gene ends were 0 bases for V and 2 bases for J; bases not matched to a gene: 4.

This clone showed up just a few times. This sequence joins TRBV4-1 and TRBJ2-7; 8 positions match TRBD2. Trimming cost V 2 bases and J 2 bases; bases outside gene matches: 8. The CDR3 extends over 16 amino acids. Germline CDR1 MGHRA, CDR2 YSYEKL. The CDR3: CASSQREAGGPYEQYF. The CDR3 DNA is TGCGCCAGCAGCCAACGGGAGGCGGGGGGACCCTACGAGCAGTACTTC.

The chain joins TRBV27 to TRBJ1-2; D is possibly TRBD1 (5 bases). Germline values: CDR1 MNHEY, CDR2 SMNVEV (reference sequence). There are 13 residues in the CDR3. Trimming pared 3 bases from V and 8 bases from J, leaving 13 bases between. The CDR3 bases are TGTGCCAGCAGTTTTAACGGGGGGAGGGGCTACACCTTC. Translating gives CASSFNGGRGYTF.

This chain joins TRBV15 and TRBJ1-4, with TRBD1 matching 8 bases. J lost 5 bases, V lost 8 bases, and 7 bases had no gene match. The CDR3 covers 14 residues. Germline CDR1 reads LNHNV; CDR2 reads YYDKDF (reference sequence). The CDR3 sequence is CATRRTGQNEKLFF. The CDR3 DNA follows: TGTGCCACCCGGAGGACAGGGCAAAATGAAAAACTGTTTTTT.

The chain joins TRBV19 to TRBJ1-6, with 7 positions matching TRBD1. CDR3 length: 15 residues. The V segment lost 7 bases and the J segment 4 bases; nucleotides outside the gene matches: 7. Germline V CDR1 and CDR2: LNHDA, SQIVND (reference sequence). The CDR3 loop reads CASKPGTDYNSPLHF. The DNA for the CDR3 is TGTGCCAGTAAACCCGGGACAGATTATAATTCACCCCTCCACTTT.

The chain combines TRBV6-5 with TRBJ1-6; 9 bases match TRBD1. V lost 4 bases to trimming and J lost 8 bases; unmatched junction nucleotides: 3. The V gene's germline CDR1 is MNHEY and CDR2 SVGAGI. The CDR3 sequence is 14 residues long. The CDR3 here is CASSLRTGDSPLHF. DNA of the CDR3: TGTGCCAGCAGTTTACGGACAGGGGATTCACCCCTCCACTTT.

This chain joins TRBV5-6 and TRBJ1-1; TRBD1 agrees at 8 bases. The CDR3 loop spans 15 amino acids. Losses at the gene ends were 4 bases for V and 1 base for J; bases not matched to a gene: 6. Per germline, CDR1 SGHDT and CDR2 YYEEEE. The CDR3 protein is CASSGTGIQNTEAFF. As DNA, the CDR3 is TGTGCCAGCAGCGGGACAGGAATACAGAACACTGAAGCTTTCTTT.

V and J are TRBV13 and TRBJ1-2; 10 bases agree with TRBD1. V shed 3 bases, J shed 4 bases, and the junction held 11 bases outside the gene matches. CDR3 length equals 17 residues. Germline CDR1 and CDR2: PRHDT and FYEKMQ (reference sequence). The CDR3 spells CASSLMGQGTSLYGYTF. CDR3 sequence (DNA): TGTGCCAGCAGCTTGATGGGACAGGGGACTTCCCTCTATGGCTACACCTTC.

CDR3 region: CASSPTSAEQFF. The CDR3 bases are TGTGCCAGCAGCCCCACTAGCGCTGAGCAGTTCTTC. This rearrangement joins TRBV2 to TRBJ2-1; TRBD2 matches 7 bases. Unmatched junction bases numbered 5, after V lost 6 bases and J lost 9 bases. Germline CDR1 and CDR2: SNHLY and FYNNEI. The CDR3 length is 12 residues.

This clone was detected only a few times. The chain employs TRBV25-1 and TRBJ1-6; D gene ambiguous. The germline gives CDR1 MGHDK, CDR2 SYGVNS. The V and J ends lost 6 bases and 9 bases respectively, with 9 bases between them. CDR3 length: 12 residues. This CDR3 is CASRSERSPLHF. The CDR3 nucleotides are TGTGCCAGCAGATCGGAGCGTTCACCCCTCCACTTT.

This clone occurred once. The V gene is TRBV6-6, the J gene TRBJ1-5; D is unclear. The CDR3 contains 14 residues. Trimming pared 6 bases from V and 0 bases from J, leaving 9 bases between. Germline V gives CDR1 MNHNY, CDR2 SVGAGI (reference sequence). The CDR3 DNA reads TGTGCCAGCAGCGACCGGGATAGCAATCAGCCCCAGCATTTT. This codes for CASSDRDSNQPQHF.

The chain uses TRBV2 and TRBJ2-5; D is possibly TRBD1 (5 bases). Trimming left V 3 bases short and J 3 bases short, with 5 bases between. The length of the CDR3 is 12 residues. Per germline, CDR1 SNHLY and CDR2 FYNNEI. CDR3 nucleotides: TGTGCCAGCAGTGACAGGGAAGAGACCCAGTACTTC. Its translation is CASSDREETQYF.

The chain recombines TRBV2 with TRBJ1-2; D perhaps matches TRBD1 (5 bases). Germline assignment: CDR1 SNHLY and CDR2 FYNNEI. CDR3 length: 13 residues. Trimming removed 5 bases from V and 8 bases from J, with 15 bases in between. The CDR3 region has the DNA TGTGCCAGCAGTTCTTTAAACGGGGGGGGCTACACCTTC. Protein sequence: CASSSLNGGGYTF.

In its sample, this clone was seen a few times. The chain recombines TRBV27 with TRBJ1-2; D gene ambiguous. Looked up from germline, CDR1 is MNHEY and CDR2 is SMNVEV (reference sequence). This CDR3 has 13 amino acids. V was pared by 2 bases and J by 3 bases, with 7 bases between. CDR3 loop: CASSLGGDYGYTF. CDR3 DNA sequence: TGTGCCAGCAGTTTAGGAGGAGACTATGGCTACACCTTC.

As DNA, the CDR3 is TGTGCCAGCAGCTTAGTCCAGGGGGGTAGGGGGACATCCTATGGCTACACCTTC. It is translated as CASSLVQGGRGTSYGYTF. V usage is TRBV11-2 and J usage is TRBJ1-2; 7 bases line up with TRBD1. The CDR3 has 18 amino acids. Trimming at V came to 1 base and at J to 4 bases, leaving 15 bases not matched to a gene. Germline values: CDR1 SGHAT, CDR2 FQNNGV.

This sequence joins TRBV7-2 and TRBJ2-1; 7 bases line up with TRBD2. V was pared by 5 bases and J by 7 bases, with 11 bases of the junction left unmatched. CDR1 is SGHTA, CDR2 FQGNSA, per germline. The CDR3 covers 15 residues. CDR3 DNA sequence: TGTGCCAGCAGCACGAGCGGGGTCGGTGGTAATGAGCAGTTCTTC. Translation gives CASSTSGVGGNEQFF. Complete variable domain (other parts from reference TRBV7-2 and TRBJ2-1): GAGVSQSPSNKVTEKGKDVELRCDPISGHTALYWYRQSLGQGLEFLIYFQGNSAPDKSGLPSDRFSAERTGGSVSTLTIQRTQQEDSAVYLCASSTSGVGGNEQFFGPGTRLTVL.

The chain links TRBV13 to TRBJ1-2; a weak D match, TRBD1 (5 bases). CDR1 and CDR2 from the germline V gene are PRHDT and FYEKMQ (reference sequence). The CDR3 covers 12 residues. V dropped 0 bases and J dropped 7 bases, with 6 bases sitting between them. The CDR3 loop reads CASSLGTAGYTF. CDR3 coding DNA: TGTGCCAGCAGCTTAGGGACAGCTGGCTACACCTTC.

The chain employs TRBV2 and TRBJ2-7; possible D gene TRBD1, 5 bases. The V end was cut by 11 bases, the J end by 4 bases, with 21 bases between. CDR3 length: 14 amino acids. Germline V CDR1 and CDR2: SNHLY, FYNNEI. CDR3 loop: CASTRINKGYEQYF. In DNA, the CDR3 is TGTGCCTCAACTCGGATAAACAAGGGGTACGAGCAGTACTTC.